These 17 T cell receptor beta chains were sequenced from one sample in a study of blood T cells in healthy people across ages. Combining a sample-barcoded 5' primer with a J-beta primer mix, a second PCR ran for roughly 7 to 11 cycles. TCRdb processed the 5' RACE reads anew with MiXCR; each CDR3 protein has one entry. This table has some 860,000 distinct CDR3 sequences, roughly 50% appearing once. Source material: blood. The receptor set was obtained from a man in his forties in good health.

The CDR3: CATSDRRYSNQPQHF. The CDR3 DNA reads TGTGCCACCAGTGATCGCAGGTATAGCAATCAGCCCCAGCATTTT. The chain couples TRBV24-1 to TRBJ1-5; D ambiguous. Per the germline V gene, CDR1 is KGHDR and CDR2 is SFDVKD. This CDR3 spans 15 amino acids. Deletions cut 3 bases from V and 0 bases from J, with 8 bases between.

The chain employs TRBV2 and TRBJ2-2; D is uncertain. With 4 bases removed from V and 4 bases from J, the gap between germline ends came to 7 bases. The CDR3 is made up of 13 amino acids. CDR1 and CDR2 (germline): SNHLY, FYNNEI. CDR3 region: CASSGFFTGELFF. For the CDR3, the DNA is TGTGCCAGCAGTGGGTTTTTCACCGGGGAGCTGTTTTTT.

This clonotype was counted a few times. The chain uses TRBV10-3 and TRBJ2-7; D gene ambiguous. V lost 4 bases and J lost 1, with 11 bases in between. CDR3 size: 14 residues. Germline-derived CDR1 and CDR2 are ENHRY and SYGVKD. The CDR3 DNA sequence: TGTGCCATCAGTGGGTGGCCCAATTCCTACGAGCAGTACTTC. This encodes CAISGWPNSYEQYF.

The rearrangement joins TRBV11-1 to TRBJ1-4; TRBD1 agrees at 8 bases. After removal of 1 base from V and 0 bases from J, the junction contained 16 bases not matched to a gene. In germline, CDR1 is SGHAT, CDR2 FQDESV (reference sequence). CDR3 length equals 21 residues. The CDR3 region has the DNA TGTGCCAGCAGCTTAGGTCGACAGGGGTTTCTGCTCTCTGCAACTAATGAAAAACTGTTTTTT. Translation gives CASSLGRQGFLLSATNEKLFF.

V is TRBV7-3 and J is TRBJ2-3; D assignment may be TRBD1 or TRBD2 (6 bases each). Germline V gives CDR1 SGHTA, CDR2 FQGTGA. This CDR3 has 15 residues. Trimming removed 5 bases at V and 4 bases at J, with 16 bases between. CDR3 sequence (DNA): TGTGCCAGCAGCCTAGGGGGGAACTTTCCAGATACGCAGTATTTT. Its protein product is CASSLGGNFPDTQYF. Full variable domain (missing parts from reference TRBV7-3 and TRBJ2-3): GAGVSQTPSNKVTEKGKYVELRCDPISGHTALYWYRQSLGQGPEFLIYFQGTGAADDSGLPNDRFFAVRPEGSVSTLKIQRTERGDSAVYLCASSLGGNFPDTQYFGPGTRLTVL.

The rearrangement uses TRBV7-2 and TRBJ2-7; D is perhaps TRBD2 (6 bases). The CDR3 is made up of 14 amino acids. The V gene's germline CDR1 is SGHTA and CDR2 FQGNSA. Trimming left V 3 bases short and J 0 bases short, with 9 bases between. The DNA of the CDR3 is TGTGCCAGCAGCTTGGACTACAGCTCCTACGAGCAGTACTTC. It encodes CASSLDYSSYEQYF. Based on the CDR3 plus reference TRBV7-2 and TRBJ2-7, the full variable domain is GAGVSQSPSNKVTEKGKDVELRCDPISGHTALYWYRQSLGQGLEFLIYFQGNSAPDKSGLPSDRFSAERTGGSVSTLTIQRTQQEDSAVYLCASSLDYSSYEQYFGPGTRLTVT.

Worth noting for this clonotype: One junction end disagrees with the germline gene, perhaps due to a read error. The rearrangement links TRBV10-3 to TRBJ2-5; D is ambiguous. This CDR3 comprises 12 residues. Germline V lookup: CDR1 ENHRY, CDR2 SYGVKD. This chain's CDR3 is CAISESPENQYF. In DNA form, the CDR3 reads TGTGCCATCAGTGAGTCCCCGGAGAACCAGTACTTC.

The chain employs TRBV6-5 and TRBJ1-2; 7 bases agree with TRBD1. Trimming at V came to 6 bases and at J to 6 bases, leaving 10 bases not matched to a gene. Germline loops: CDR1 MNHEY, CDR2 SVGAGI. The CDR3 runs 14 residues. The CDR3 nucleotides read TGTGCCAGCAGGGCGACAGGGTCACTCCATGGCTACACCTTC. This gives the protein CASRATGSLHGYTF.

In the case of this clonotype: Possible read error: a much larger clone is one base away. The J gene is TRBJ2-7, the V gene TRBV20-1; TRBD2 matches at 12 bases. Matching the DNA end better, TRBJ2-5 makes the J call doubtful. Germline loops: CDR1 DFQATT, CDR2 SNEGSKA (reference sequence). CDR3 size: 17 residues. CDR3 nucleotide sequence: TGCAGTGCTAGCGGCCTAGCGGGAGGGGGGCAACAAGAGACCCAGTACTTC. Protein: CSASGLAGGGQQETQYF.

CDR3 sequence (DNA): TGCGCCAGCAGCCAAGAGGTGGGGTTCGGACAGCCCCAGCATTTT. It specifies CASSQEVGFGQPQHF. The V and J genes are TRBV4-3 and TRBJ1-5; D remains unclear. Germline values: CDR1 LGHNA, CDR2 YSLEER. The V gene lost 0 bases and the J gene lost 7 bases, with 13 bases spanning the gap. There are 15 residues in the CDR3.

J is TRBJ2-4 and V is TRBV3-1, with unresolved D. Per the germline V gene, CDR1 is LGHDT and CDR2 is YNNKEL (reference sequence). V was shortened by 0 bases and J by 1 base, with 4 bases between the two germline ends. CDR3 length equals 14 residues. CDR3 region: CASSQENAKNIQYF. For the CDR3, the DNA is TGTGCCAGCAGCCAAGAAAATGCCAAAAACATTCAGTACTTC.

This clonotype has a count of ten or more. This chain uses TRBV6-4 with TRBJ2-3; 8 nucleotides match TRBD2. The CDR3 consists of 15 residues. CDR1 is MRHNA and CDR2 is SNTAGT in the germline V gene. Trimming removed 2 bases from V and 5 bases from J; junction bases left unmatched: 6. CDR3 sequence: CASSDRASGQDTQYF. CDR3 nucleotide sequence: TGTGCCAGCAGTGACCGAGCTAGCGGGCAAGATACGCAGTATTTT.

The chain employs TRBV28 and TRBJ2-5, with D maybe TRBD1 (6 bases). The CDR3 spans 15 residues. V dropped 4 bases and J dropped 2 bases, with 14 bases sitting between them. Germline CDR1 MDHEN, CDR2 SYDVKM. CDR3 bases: TGTGCCAGCAGTTCCTTCGGACAGTATCAAGAGACCCAGTACTTC. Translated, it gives CASSSFGQYQETQYF.

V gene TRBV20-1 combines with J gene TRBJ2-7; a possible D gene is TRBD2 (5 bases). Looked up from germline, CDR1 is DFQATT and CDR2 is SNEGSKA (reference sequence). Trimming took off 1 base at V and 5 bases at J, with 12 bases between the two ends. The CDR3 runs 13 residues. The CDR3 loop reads CSARGENAHEQYF. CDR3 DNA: TGCAGTGCTAGAGGGGAGAACGCCCACGAGCAGTACTTC.

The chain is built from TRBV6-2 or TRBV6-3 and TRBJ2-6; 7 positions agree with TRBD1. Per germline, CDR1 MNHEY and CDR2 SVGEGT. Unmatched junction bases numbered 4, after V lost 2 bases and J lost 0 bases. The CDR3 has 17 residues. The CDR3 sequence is CASSYANRGSGANVLTF. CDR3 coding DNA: TGTGCCAGCAGTTACGCTAACAGGGGCTCTGGGGCCAACGTCCTGACTTTC.

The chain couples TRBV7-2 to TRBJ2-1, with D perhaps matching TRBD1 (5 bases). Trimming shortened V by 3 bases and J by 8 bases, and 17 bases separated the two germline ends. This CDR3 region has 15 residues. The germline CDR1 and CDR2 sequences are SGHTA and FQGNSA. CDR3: CASSFWQGMFDEQFF. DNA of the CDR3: TGTGCCAGCAGCTTCTGGCAGGGTATGTTCGATGAGCAGTTCTTC.

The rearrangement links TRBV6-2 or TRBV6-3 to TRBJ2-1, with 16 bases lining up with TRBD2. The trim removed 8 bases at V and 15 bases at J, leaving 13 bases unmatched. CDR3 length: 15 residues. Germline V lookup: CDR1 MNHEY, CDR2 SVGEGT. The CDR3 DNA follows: TGTGCCAGCCGCAAGCCGGGACTAGCGGGAGGGACCTCGTTCTTC. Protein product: CASRKPGLAGGTSFF.